This is a list of T cell receptor beta chains from one sample in a study of blood T cell repertoires in COVID-19. Clones were sequenced by immunoSEQ multiplex PCR, and TCRdb holds only the in-frame ones, with some missing. The table records 180,000 or so clones, more than 60% of them present only once. Input material: peripheral blood. Every receptor here comes from a man aged 45-65 years who had recovered from COVID-19. Each CDR3 is given with its conserved first and last residue.

J | V | CDR3
TRBJ1-1 | TRBV10-3 | CAISAASENTEAFF
TRBJ2-5 | TRBV27 | CASSFRAGETQYF
TRBJ2-2 | TRBV7-8 | CASSWSSGRVDTGELFF
TRBJ2-2 | TRBV6-1 | CASSDLAGVTGELFF
TRBJ2-1 | TRBV6-1 | CASSEVPGEQFF
TRBJ2-3 | TRBV6-5 | CASSPGGSVDTQYF
TRBJ2-7 | TRBV27 | CASRRDRNSYEQYF
TRBJ2-3 | TRBV15 | CATSRGLAASTDTQYF
TRBJ1-1 | TRBV7-2 | CASSFKMNTEAFF
TRBJ2-3 | TRBV24-1 | CATSEPGQGAADTQYF
TRBJ1-2 | TRBV5-4 | CASSLGQGSSYGYTF
TRBJ2-2 | TRBV10-2 | CASRYTTGTGELFF
TRBJ1-6 | TRBV9 | CASSAEGRYSPLHF
TRBJ2-1 | TRBV24-1 | CATSPTSLGSYNEQFF
TRBJ2-5 | TRBV18 | CASSPRFVEGAGETQYF
TRBJ1-5 | TRBV19 | CASTERGGLNNQPQHF